Following are 31 T cell receptor beta chains from one sample sequenced in a study of T-cell reconstitution after alpha-beta-depleted transplantation in children. Library preparation (for TCRbeta) was performed with unique molecular identifiers. TCRdb re-derived calls from the PCR reads in MiXCR, one entry per CDR3 protein. The sample lists 250,000 to 300,000 distinct CDR3 sequences; approximately 10% were seen once. Source: peripheral blood, taken 180 days after TCRalphabeta/CD19-depleted stem cell transplant. Every receptor here comes from a male patient under 10 years old who had a stem cell transplant for chronic granulomatous disease, so the T cells may come from the graft donor.

The table lists this clonotype with many counts. V and J are TRBV10-2 and TRBJ2-3; D gene ambiguous. V gave up 5 bases and J gave up 3 bases, with 9 bases separating them. The germline V gene encodes CDR1 WSHSY and CDR2 SAAADI. The length of the CDR3 is 13 residues. The CDR3 is CASSLSLTDTQYF. DNA for the CDR3: TGCGCCAGCAGTCTGTCCCTGACAGATACGCAGTATTTT.

Of note for this clonotype: A read error may explain this, as a much larger clone is one base away. The V gene is TRBV7-9, the J gene TRBJ2-1, with unresolved D. Trimming took off 1 base at V and 10 bases at J, with 14 bases between the two ends. Germline CDR1 is SEHNR and CDR2 is FQNEAQ (reference sequence). This CDR3 comprises 14 residues. The CDR3 nucleotides read TGTGCCAGCAGCTTAGTGGGCTACTCCTACGAGCAGTTCTTC. Protein product: CASSLVGYSYEQFF.

This clonotype was seen repeatedly, ten times or more. This chain links TRBV7-2 with TRBJ2-1; D not certain. The CDR3 spans 13 residues. Deletions cut 1 base from V and 9 bases from J, with 10 bases between. CDR1 and CDR2 (germline): SGHTA, FQGNSA. The CDR3 sequence: CASSLGSAVEQFF. For the CDR3, the DNA is TGTGCCAGCAGCTTAGGTTCGGCCGTTGAGCAGTTCTTC.

In this sample, this clonotype turned up many times. The rearrangement uses TRBV20-1 and TRBJ2-7; D gene unclear. CDR1 and CDR2 from the germline V gene are DFQATT and SNEGSKA (reference sequence). The CDR3 covers 10 residues. As DNA, the CDR3 is TGCAGCCCGACGGCCCGCGAGCAGTACTTC. Amino acid sequence: CSPTAREQYF.

This clonotype was counted many times. V gene TRBV20-1 combines with J gene TRBJ2-5, with D perhaps TRBD1 (6 bases). Trimming shortened V by 5 bases and J by 9 bases, and 16 bases separated the two germline ends. Germline V gives CDR1 DFQATT, CDR2 SNEGSKA (reference sequence). This CDR3 spans 12 amino acids. CDR3 region: CSARRNPGAQYF. Written as DNA, the CDR3 is TGCAGTGCTCGTCGGAACCCAGGGGCCCAGTACTTC.

The chain links TRBV6-5 to TRBJ2-1; no definite D call. The ends were cut back, 0 bases at V and 1 base at J, with 13 bases in the middle. CDR3 size: 17 residues. In germline, CDR1 is MNHEY, CDR2 SVGAGI. The CDR3 loop reads CASSYSSPRWSYNEQFF. CDR3 in DNA: TGTGCCAGCAGTTACTCATCCCCAAGGTGGTCCTACAATGAGCAGTTCTTC.

This clonotype showed up many times. The V gene is TRBV7-8, the J gene TRBJ1-5; D may be TRBD1 (5 bases). Germline V lookup: CDR1 SGHVS, CDR2 FQNEAQ. The CDR3 has 15 amino acids. Trimming removed 4 bases at V and 6 bases at J, with 16 bases between. CDR3 sequence reads: CASSSNGRGRQPQHF. In nucleotides, the CDR3 is TGTGCCAGCAGCTCAAACGGAAGGGGCCGTCAGCCCCAGCATTTT. Complete variable domain (other parts from reference TRBV7-8 and TRBJ1-5): GAGVSQSPRYKVAKRGQDVALRCDPISGHVSLFWYQQALGQGPEFLTYFQNEAQLDKSGLPSDRFFAERPEGSVSTLKIQRTQQEDSAVYLCASSSNGRGRQPQHFGDGTRLSIL.

This clonotype appeared a few times. J is TRBJ1-1 and V is TRBV7-2; D is perhaps TRBD1 (5 bases). Trimming cost V 4 bases and J 1 base, with 10 bases left between them. Germline CDR1 SGHTA, CDR2 FQGNSA. The length of the CDR3 is 14 residues. Here the CDR3 reads CASSSIGGNTEAFF. The CDR3 DNA follows: TGTGCCAGCAGCTCCATCGGGGGGAACACTGAAGCTTTCTTT.

Ten or more counts support this clonotype. This rearrangement joins TRBV11-1 to TRBJ2-1; 10 bases align to TRBD2. This CDR3 region has 15 residues. CDR1 is SGHAT and CDR2 is FQDESV in the germline V gene (reference sequence). Trimming removed 5 bases from V and 8 bases from J; junction bases left unmatched: 9. CDR3 in DNA: TGTGCCAGCAGCCCCCGGAGCGGGAGGGCCGATGAGCAGTTCTTC. Translated: CASSPRSGRADEQFF.

At least ten counts were recorded for this clonotype. The rearrangement joins TRBV12-3 or TRBV12-4 to TRBJ1-2; D gene unclear. This CDR3 has 12 residues. V was shortened by 11 bases and J by 8 bases, with 18 bases between the two germline ends. CDR3 nucleotides: TGTGCCGCCAGCGGTCCGGGAAAAGGCTACACCTTC. Translating it yields CAASGPGKGYTF.

This clonotype has ten or more counts. The gene calls are TRBV9 and TRBJ2-2, with 11 positions matching TRBD2. Germline V gene data show CDR1 as SGDLS and CDR2 as YYNGEE. J gave up 5 bases and V 6 bases, and 3 bases lay outside the gene matches. This CDR3 has 14 residues. CDR3 amino acids: CASNLAGGTGELFF. CDR3 nucleotides: TGTGCCAGCAACCTAGCGGGAGGAACCGGGGAGCTGTTTTTT.

This clonotype has ten or more counts. J is TRBJ2-2 and V is TRBV6-1; TRBD2 matches 8 bases. Germline loops: CDR1 MNHNS, CDR2 SASEGT. This CDR3 has 16 residues. After removal of 6 bases from V and 7 bases from J, the junction contained 13 bases not matched to a gene. The CDR3 DNA follows: TGTGCCAGCAGGGAACCGGGACTAGTATCTGACGGGGAGCTGTTTTTT. This sequence encodes CASREPGLVSDGELFF.

At least ten counts were recorded for this clonotype. CDR3 nucleotides: TGTGCCAGCAGTTCGCCCGTGTCCGGGCTCGGGGAGACCCAGTACTTC. Amino acid sequence: CASSSPVSGLGETQYF. The V call is TRBV12-3 or TRBV12-4, the J call TRBJ2-5; D is unclear. CDR3 length equals 16 residues. The V gene lost 4 bases and the J gene lost 5 bases, with 20 bases spanning the gap.

Many counts were recorded for this clonotype. This chain joins TRBV20-1 and TRBJ2-3, with TRBD1 matching over 10 bases. V lost 5 bases to trimming and J lost 4 bases; unmatched junction nucleotides: 6. In germline, CDR1 is DFQATT, CDR2 SNEGSKA (reference sequence). The CDR3 has 14 amino acids. CDR3 loop: CSAWTGGGADTQYF. CDR3 DNA sequence: TGCAGTGCTTGGACAGGGGGAGGAGCAGATACGCAGTATTTT.

This clonotype was detected many times. The chain joins TRBV4-2 to TRBJ2-7; D may be TRBD2 (6 bases). The CDR3 is 16 amino acids. Germline V gene data show CDR1 as LGHNA and CDR2 as YNFKEQ. V lost 5 bases, J lost 2 bases, and 19 bases lay in between. The CDR3 nucleotides read TGTGCCAGCAGCTCATACCGGGACTCGCTCCCCTACGAGCAGTACTTC. This gives the protein CASSSYRDSLPYEQYF.

This clonotype was counted at least ten times. The J gene is TRBJ2-7, the V gene TRBV6-6; no clear D gene. The V gene's germline CDR1 is MNHNY and CDR2 SVGAGI (reference sequence). This CDR3 region has 13 residues. V lost 4 bases and J lost 3, with 10 bases in between. The CDR3 bases are TGTGCCAGCAGTTGGGCGTACGACTACGAGCAGTACTTC. Amino acids: CASSWAYDYEQYF.

This clonotype was seen repeatedly, ten times or more. V and J are TRBV20-1 and TRBJ1-2, with D uncertain. Trimming took off 1 base at V and 4 bases at J, with 4 bases between the two ends. The germline V gene has CDR1 DFQATT and CDR2 SNEGSKA (reference sequence). The CDR3 extends over 11 amino acids. The CDR3 here is CSARAGYGYTF. The CDR3 coding sequence is TGCAGTGCTAGAGCGGGCTATGGCTACACCTTC.

This clonotype was seen ten or more times. V is TRBV12-3 or TRBV12-4 and J is TRBJ2-1; no firm D call. The CDR3 length is 13 residues. The germline V and J ends were trimmed by 5 bases and 5 bases, with 10 bases remaining between them. CDR3 sequence (DNA): TGTGCCAGCAGTCAGACTCCCAACAATGAGCAGTTCTTC. This translates into CASSQTPNNEQFF.

This clonotype was recorded many times. The chain links TRBV4-1 to TRBJ2-1, with 11 bases fitting TRBD2. The CDR3 covers 17 residues. Per germline, CDR1 MGHRA and CDR2 YSYEKL. Trimming cost V 3 bases and J 3 bases; bases outside gene matches: 7. The chain's CDR3 is CASSQQTGTSGYNEQFF. CDR3 nucleotides: TGCGCCAGCAGCCAGCAGACCGGGACTAGCGGCTACAATGAGCAGTTCTTC.

This clonotype was found once. Sequence at one end of the junction differs from germline and may be a read error. This chain connects TRBV11-2 to TRBJ2-7; TRBD2 matches 10 bases. Looked up from germline, CDR1 is SGHAT and CDR2 is FQNNGV. The CDR3 has 17 amino acids. CDR3 in DNA: TGTTCCAGCAGCTTAGTATCTAGCGGGGGACGTTCCTACGAGCAGTACTTC. It specifies CSSSLVSSGGRSYEQYF.

In its sample, this clonotype was seen a few times. The chain employs TRBV5-4 and TRBJ2-7; D could derive from TRBD1 or TRBD2 (5 bases each). Trimming removed 6 bases from V and 2 bases from J, with 15 bases in between. The CDR3 has 14 residues. CDR1 SGHNT and CDR2 YYREEE come from the germline V gene (reference sequence). The CDR3, as DNA: TGTGCCAGCAAAAGCTCGGGGCTCCCCTACGAGCAGTACTTC. Its protein is CASKSSGLPYEQYF.

Notes on this clonotype: A single base separates this from a much larger clone, so it may be a read error. V is TRBV27 and J is TRBJ2-7, with D perhaps matching TRBD1 (5 bases). CDR1 is MNHEY, CDR2 SMNVEV, per germline (reference sequence). There are 13 residues in the CDR3. DNA of the CDR3: TGTGCCAGCTGTTTAAAGGGGCGACGTGAGCAGTACTTC. Translating gives CASCLKGRREQYF.

The gene calls are TRBV12-3 or TRBV12-4 and TRBJ2-5, with TRBD1 identical over 8 bases. This CDR3 contains 13 residues. V shed 6 bases and J 4 bases; nucleotides not matched to a gene: 4. This chain's CDR3 is CASRQGAGETQYF. The CDR3 DNA reads as TGTGCCAGCAGGCAGGGGGCAGGAGAGACCCAGTACTTC.

Regarding this clonotype: It may be a read error: a sequence one base away is much more abundant. The gene calls are TRBV29-1 and TRBJ1-1; no firm D call. Trimming removed 1 base from V and 4 bases from J, with 13 bases in between. CDR1 is SQVTM, CDR2 ANQGSEA, per germline. The CDR3 loop spans 14 amino acids. This CDR3 reads CSVEVLWSGTEAFF. As DNA, the CDR3 is TGCAGCGTTGAAGTTCTTTGGAGCGGCACTGAAGCTTTCTTT.

This clonotype was counted ten times or more. J is TRBJ2-7 and V is TRBV5-1; D might be TRBD1 (5 bases). Trimming left V 2 bases short and J 0 bases short, with 9 bases between. Germline V gene sequence: CDR1 SGHRS, CDR2 YFSETQ. The CDR3 covers 14 residues. CDR3 sequence (DNA): TGCGCCAGCAGCTTACAGGTCAGCTCCTACGAGCAGTACTTC. Protein sequence: CASSLQVSSYEQYF.

This clonotype occurred many times. The V call is TRBV7-3, the J call TRBJ2-7; tentative D call: TRBD2 (5 bases). Germline CDR1 SGHTA, CDR2 FQGTGA. CDR3 length: 14 amino acids. Trimming removed 5 bases from V and 2 bases from J, with 13 bases in between. The CDR3 loop is CASSVAPGPYEQYF. The CDR3 nucleotides are TGTGCCAGCAGCGTAGCGCCCGGGCCCTACGAGCAGTACTTC.

This clonotype showed up many times. The J gene is TRBJ1-5, the V gene TRBV12-3 or TRBV12-4; 7 bases are a match to TRBD1. With 6 bases clipped from V and 3 bases from J, the junction kept 14 bases outside the gene matches. CDR3 size: 17 residues. The CDR3 spells CASRSNRGRRDNQPQHF. The CDR3 DNA is TGTGCCAGCAGGAGCAACAGGGGACGAAGGGACAATCAGCCCCAGCATTTT.

The chain joins TRBV28 to TRBJ2-2; D call uncertain. The CDR3 is 13 amino acids. The V gene lost 8 bases and the J gene lost 4 bases, with 11 bases spanning the gap. Germline CDR1 MDHEN, CDR2 SYDVKM. The CDR3 spells CASGSASTGELFF. As DNA, the CDR3 is TGTGCCAGCGGGTCAGCCTCCACCGGGGAGCTGTTTTTT.

This clonotype was observed many times. The rearrangement uses TRBV5-1 and TRBJ2-3, with TRBD1 matching over 7 bases. This CDR3 spans 17 amino acids. V was clipped by 0 bases and J by 0 bases; unmatched bases: 7. Germline CDR1 SGHRS, CDR2 YFSETQ. CDR3 DNA: TGCGCCAGCAGCTTGGAGGGGACAGCTACTAGCACAGATACGCAGTATTTT. Translation: CASSLEGTATSTDTQYF.

The table lists this clonotype with many counts. The chain combines TRBV20-1 with TRBJ1-3; D might be TRBD1 (5 bases). This CDR3 contains 13 residues. Trimming took off 0 bases at V and 2 bases at J, with 5 bases between the two ends. Germline V lookup: CDR1 DFQATT, CDR2 SNEGSKA (reference sequence). The CDR3 sequence: CSAREGAGNTIYF. CDR3 coding DNA: TGCAGTGCTAGAGAAGGGGCTGGAAACACCATATATTTT.

This clonotype occurred many times. The chain employs TRBV27 and TRBJ2-7; 9 positions agree with TRBD1. Germline CDR1 reads MNHEY; CDR2 reads SMNVEV (reference sequence). This CDR3 comprises 18 residues. V shed 1 base, J shed 0 bases, and the junction held 10 bases outside the gene matches. CDR3 amino acids: CASSLYHPGTGSSYEQYF. The DNA of the CDR3 is TGTGCCAGCAGTTTATACCATCCCGGGACAGGGAGCTCCTACGAGCAGTACTTC.